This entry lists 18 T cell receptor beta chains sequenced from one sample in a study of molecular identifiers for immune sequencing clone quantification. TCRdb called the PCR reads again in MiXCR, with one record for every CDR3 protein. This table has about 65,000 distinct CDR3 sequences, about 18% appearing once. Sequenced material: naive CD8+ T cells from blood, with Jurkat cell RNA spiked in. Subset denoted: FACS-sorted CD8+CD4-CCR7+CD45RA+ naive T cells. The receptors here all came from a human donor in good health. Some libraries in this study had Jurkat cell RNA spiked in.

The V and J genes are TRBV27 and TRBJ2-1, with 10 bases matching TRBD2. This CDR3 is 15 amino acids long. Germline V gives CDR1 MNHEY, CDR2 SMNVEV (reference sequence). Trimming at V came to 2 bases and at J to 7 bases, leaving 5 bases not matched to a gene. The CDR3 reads CASSLVGLARNEQFF. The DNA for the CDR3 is TGTGCCAGCAGTTTAGTGGGACTAGCGAGGAATGAGCAGTTCTTC.

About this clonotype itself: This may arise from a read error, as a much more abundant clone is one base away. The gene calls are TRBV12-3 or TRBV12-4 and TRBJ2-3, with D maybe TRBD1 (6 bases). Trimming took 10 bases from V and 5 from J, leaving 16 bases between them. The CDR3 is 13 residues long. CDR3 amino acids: CATGEHWEDTQYF. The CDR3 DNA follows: TGTGCCACAGGGGAACACTGGGAAGATACGCAGTATTTT.

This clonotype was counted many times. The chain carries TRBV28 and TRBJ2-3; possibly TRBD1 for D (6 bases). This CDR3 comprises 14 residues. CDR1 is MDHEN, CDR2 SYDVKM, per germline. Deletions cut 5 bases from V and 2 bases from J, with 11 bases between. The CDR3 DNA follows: TGTGCCAGCAGTCGCGGACAGTTCACAGATACGCAGTATTTT. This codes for CASSRGQFTDTQYF.

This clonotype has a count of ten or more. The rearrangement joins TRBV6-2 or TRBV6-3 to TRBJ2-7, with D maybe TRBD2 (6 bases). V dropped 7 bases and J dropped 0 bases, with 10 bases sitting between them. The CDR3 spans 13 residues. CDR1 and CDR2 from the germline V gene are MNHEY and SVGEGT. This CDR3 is CASNSGLSYEQYF. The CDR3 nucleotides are TGTGCCAGCAATTCGGGACTCTCCTACGAGCAGTACTTC.

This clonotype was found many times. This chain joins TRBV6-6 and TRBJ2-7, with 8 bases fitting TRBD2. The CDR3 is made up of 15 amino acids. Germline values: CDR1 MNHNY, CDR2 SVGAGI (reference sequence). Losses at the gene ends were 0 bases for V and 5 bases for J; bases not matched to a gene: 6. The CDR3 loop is CASSYSNAGGHEQYF. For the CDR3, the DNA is TGTGCCAGCAGTTACTCGAATGCGGGAGGCCACGAGCAGTACTTC.

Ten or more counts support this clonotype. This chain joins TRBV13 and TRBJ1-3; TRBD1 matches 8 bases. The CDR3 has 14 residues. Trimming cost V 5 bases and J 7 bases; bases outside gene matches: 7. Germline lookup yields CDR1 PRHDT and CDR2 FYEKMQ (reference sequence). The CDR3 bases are TGTGCCAGCAGCGCCGGGACAGGAGTGAACACCATATATTTT. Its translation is CASSAGTGVNTIYF.

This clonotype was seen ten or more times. DNA for the CDR3: TGCGCCAGCAGCCCACAACTAGCGGCCCTTAGGGAGACCCAGTACTTC. Protein product: CASSPQLAALRETQYF. The chain has TRBV4-3 and TRBJ2-5; 8 positions agree with TRBD2. Germline CDR1 is LGHNA and CDR2 is YSLEER. V dropped 4 bases and J dropped 5; count of bases not matched to a gene: 12. This CDR3 is 16 amino acids long.

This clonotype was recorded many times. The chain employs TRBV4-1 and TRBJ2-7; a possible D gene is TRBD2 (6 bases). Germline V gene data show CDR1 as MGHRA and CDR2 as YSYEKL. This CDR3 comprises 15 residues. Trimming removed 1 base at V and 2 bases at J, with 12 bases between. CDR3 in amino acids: CASSQGISGTYEQYF. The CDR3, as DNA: TGCGCCAGCAGCCAAGGTATTAGCGGCACCTACGAGCAGTACTTC.

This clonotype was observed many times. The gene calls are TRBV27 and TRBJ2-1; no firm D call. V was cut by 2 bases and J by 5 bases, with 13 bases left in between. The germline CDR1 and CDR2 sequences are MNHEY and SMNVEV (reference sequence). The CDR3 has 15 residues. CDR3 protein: CASSLIVGTNNEQFF. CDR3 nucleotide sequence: TGTGCCAGCAGTTTAATTGTTGGTACTAACAATGAGCAGTTCTTC.

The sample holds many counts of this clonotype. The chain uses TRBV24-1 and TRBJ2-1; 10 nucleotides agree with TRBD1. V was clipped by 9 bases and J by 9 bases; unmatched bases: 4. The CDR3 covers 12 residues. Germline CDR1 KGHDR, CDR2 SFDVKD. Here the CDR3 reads CATGTGALEQFF. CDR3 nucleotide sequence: TGTGCCACCGGGACAGGGGCACTTGAGCAGTTCTTC.

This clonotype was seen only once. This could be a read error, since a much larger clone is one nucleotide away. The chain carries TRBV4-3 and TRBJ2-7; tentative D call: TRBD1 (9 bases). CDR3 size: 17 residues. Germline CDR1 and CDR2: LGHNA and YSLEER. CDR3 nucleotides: TGCGCCAGCAGCCAAGATAGCGGGACAGGGTATCCCTACGAGCGGTACTTC. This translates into CASSQDSGTGYPYERYF.

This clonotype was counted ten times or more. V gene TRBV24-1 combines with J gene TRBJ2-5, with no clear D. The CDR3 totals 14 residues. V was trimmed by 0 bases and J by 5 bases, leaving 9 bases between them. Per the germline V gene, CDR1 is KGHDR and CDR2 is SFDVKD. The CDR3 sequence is CATSDLVDWETQYF. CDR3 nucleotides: TGTGCCACCAGTGATTTGGTGGATTGGGAGACCCAGTACTTC.

CDR3 nucleotides: TGTGCCAGCAGGACACTAAACCAAGAGACCCAGTACTTC. Its protein product is CASRTLNQETQYF. The chain has TRBV6-5 and TRBJ2-5; no reliable D call. Trimming left V 6 bases short and J 0 bases short, with 8 bases between. This CDR3 is built from 13 residues. Germline V gives CDR1 MNHEY, CDR2 SVGAGI.

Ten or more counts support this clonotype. The CDR3 sequence is CASSSGPIGQPQHF. The CDR3 nucleotides are TGTGCCAGCAGCTCGGGGCCAATAGGCCAGCCCCAGCATTTT. The chain carries TRBV7-6 and TRBJ1-5, with D possibly being TRBD1 (5 bases). In germline, CDR1 is SGHVS, CDR2 FNYEAQ. Trimming pared 4 bases from V and 7 bases from J, leaving 14 bases between. This CDR3 has 14 amino acids.

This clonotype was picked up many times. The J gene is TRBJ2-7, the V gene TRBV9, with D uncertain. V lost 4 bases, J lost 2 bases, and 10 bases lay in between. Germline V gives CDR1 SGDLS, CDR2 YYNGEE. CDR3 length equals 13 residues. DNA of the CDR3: TGTGCCAGCAGCTCCTCTAATCCCTACGAGCAGTACTTC. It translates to CASSSSNPYEQYF. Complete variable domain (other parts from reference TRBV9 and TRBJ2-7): DSGVTQTPKHLITATGQRVTLRCSPRSGDLSVYWYQQSLDQGLQFLIQYYNGEERAKGNILERFSAQQFPDLHSELNLSSLELGDSALYFCASSSSNPYEQYFGPGTRLTVT.

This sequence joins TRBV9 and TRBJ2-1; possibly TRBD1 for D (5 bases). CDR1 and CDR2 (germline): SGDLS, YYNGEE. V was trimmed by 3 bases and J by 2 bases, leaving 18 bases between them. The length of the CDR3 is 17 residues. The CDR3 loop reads CASSGKGEGYAYNEQFF. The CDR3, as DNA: TGTGCCAGCAGCGGGAAAGGGGAAGGGTACGCCTACAATGAGCAGTTCTTC.

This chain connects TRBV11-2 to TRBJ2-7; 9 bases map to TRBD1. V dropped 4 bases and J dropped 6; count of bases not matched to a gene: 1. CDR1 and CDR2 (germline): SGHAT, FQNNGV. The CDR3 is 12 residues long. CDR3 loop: CASSSTGGEQYF. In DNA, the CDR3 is TGTGCCAGCAGCTCGACAGGGGGCGAGCAGTACTTC.

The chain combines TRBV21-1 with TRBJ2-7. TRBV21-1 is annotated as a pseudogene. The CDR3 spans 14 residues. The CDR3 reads CASSTKKRSHEQYF. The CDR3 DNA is TGTGCCAGCAGCACTAAAAAACGCTCCCACGAGCAGTACTTC.